The 24 T cell receptor beta chains below were found in one sample sequenced in a study of cytomegalovirus exposure and HLA in healthy donors (TCRdb year 2017). Receptors were amplified or captured by the immunoSEQ multiplex PCR assay. TCRdb retrieved this table from immuneACCESS and kept in-frame rearrangements only. Not all clones are present; in checked studies, unresolved V genes account for under half, and no reason is known for the remainder. The sample table contains 90,000 or so clones; only one count was recorded for 85% of them. The ten biggest clones cover 20% of the sample. The sample taken for sequencing was PBMCs. These receptors were obtained from a man aged 18 to 29 in good health and CMV-seropositive.

This clone was counted at least ten times. V usage is TRBV7-2 and J usage is TRBJ1-2; D unresolved. Looked up from germline, CDR1 is SGHTA and CDR2 is FQGNSA. The CDR3 is 13 amino acids. The V end was cut by 1 base, the J end by 4 bases, with 7 bases between. The CDR3 loop reads CASSLDTSYGYTF. CDR3 DNA sequence: TGTGCCAGCAGCTTAGATACAAGCTATGGCTACACCTTC.

This chain links TRBV10-3 with TRBJ1-2; 7 bases fit TRBD1. The length of the CDR3 is 15 residues. The germline CDR1 and CDR2 sequences are ENHRY and SYGVKD. After removal of 10 bases from V and 0 bases from J, the junction contained 11 bases not matched to a gene. The CDR3 protein is CATTGGTDSNYGYTF. For the CDR3, the DNA is TGTGCCACGACGGGGGGGACAGATTCTAACTATGGCTACACCTTC.

The chain carries TRBV18 and TRBJ1-2, with 7 positions matching TRBD1. Germline CDR1 is KGHSH and CDR2 is LQKENI. With V trimmed by 1 base and J by 3 bases, 5 bases remained unmatched. The CDR3 covers 15 residues. The CDR3 region is CASSPQGAWDYGYTF. The CDR3 DNA reads TGTGCCAGCTCACCACAGGGGGCCTGGGACTATGGCTACACCTTC.

Comments on this clone: One end of the junction is discordant with germline, which a read error may explain. V gene TRBV2 combines with J gene TRBJ2-5; the match to TRBD2 covers 8 bases. CDR3 length: 12 amino acids. Germline lookup yields CDR1 SNHLY and CDR2 FYNNEI. The CDR3 DNA reads TGTGCCAGCACCCCGGGGGGGGCACCCCGTGACTTC. Translation gives CASTPGGAPRDF.

The chain is built from TRBV7-9 and TRBJ1-3; D might be TRBD1 (6 bases). This CDR3 comprises 17 residues. The V gene lost 5 bases and the J gene lost 0 bases, with 17 bases spanning the gap. The germline gives CDR1 SEHNR, CDR2 FQNEAQ (reference sequence). Here the CDR3 reads CASSREGVLSSGNTIYF. The DNA for the CDR3 is TGTGCCAGCAGCCGAGAGGGGGTGTTGTCCTCTGGAAACACCATATATTTT.

The rearrangement joins TRBV11-2 to TRBJ2-7, with TRBD2 matching over 8 bases. The CDR3 has 14 amino acids. CDR1 and CDR2 from the germline V gene are SGHAT and FQNNGV. V lost 5 bases to trimming and J lost 2 bases; unmatched junction nucleotides: 5. CDR3: CASSPGGNTYEQYF. The DNA of the CDR3 is TGTGCCAGCAGCCCGGGAGGGAACACCTACGAGCAGTACTTC.

The V and J genes are TRBV7-6 and TRBJ1-4; D is uncertain. The CDR3 length is 15 residues. Germline values: CDR1 SGHVS, CDR2 FNYEAQ. With 5 bases removed from V and 5 bases from J, the gap between germline ends came to 15 bases. The CDR3, as DNA: TGTGCCAGCAGCGTTGAGGGCCCCCCAAATGAAAAACTGTTTTTT. Residues: CASSVEGPPNEKLFF.

The chain recombines TRBV28 with TRBJ2-7; 11 bases line up with TRBD2. V dropped 6 bases and J dropped 5; count of bases not matched to a gene: 6. The CDR3 totals 14 residues. Germline V gives CDR1 MDHEN, CDR2 SYDVKM. CDR3 protein: CASRTTSGSNEQYF. The CDR3 DNA is TGTGCCAGCAGAACCACTAGCGGGAGCAACGAGCAGTACTTC.

The V and J genes are TRBV19 and TRBJ1-2; 9 bases map to TRBD1. Trimming at V came to 4 bases and at J to 8 bases, leaving 11 bases not matched to a gene. CDR3 length: 15 amino acids. Germline V gives CDR1 LNHDA, CDR2 SQIVND (reference sequence). The CDR3 DNA sequence: TGTGCCAGTAGTAGAAGGACAGGGGACTTCGCGGGCTACACCTTC. Translating it yields CASSRRTGDFAGYTF.

The genes are TRBV10-1 and TRBJ2-1; 8 nucleotides match TRBD2. Germline V lookup: CDR1 WNHNN, CDR2 SYGVQD (reference sequence). The CDR3 has 15 residues. The trim removed 3 bases at V and 8 bases at J, leaving 9 bases unmatched. CDR3 protein: CASSERAGVFDEQFF. The CDR3 DNA reads TGCGCCAGCAGTGAACGAGCGGGAGTTTTCGATGAGCAGTTCTTC.

The chain links TRBV11-3 to TRBJ2-5; 8 bases agree with TRBD1. The CDR3 totals 15 residues. Germline V gene sequence: CDR1 SGHNT, CDR2 YENEEA. Trimming removed 1 base from V and 5 bases from J; junction bases left unmatched: 6. The CDR3 is CASSLGGQVLETQYF. The CDR3 coding sequence is TGTGCCAGCAGCTTAGGGGGACAGGTCCTCGAGACCCAGTACTTC.

For the CDR3, the DNA is TGTGCCAGCAGTGCATCGGGTAGCACAGATACGCAGTATTTT. It encodes CASSASGSTDTQYF. The chain uses TRBV2 and TRBJ2-3; D gene uncertain. V was clipped by 4 bases and J by 0 bases, with 8 bases between them. CDR1 and CDR2 (germline): SNHLY, FYNNEI. CDR3 length: 14 residues.

This chain joins TRBV9 and TRBJ1-3; no reliable D call. Germline assignment: CDR1 SGDLS and CDR2 YYNGEE. This CDR3 has 14 amino acids. Trimming removed 0 bases from V and 6 bases from J, with 10 bases in between. The CDR3 DNA follows: TGTGCCAGCAGCGTAGACAGCACCCAAAACACCATATATTTT. It codes for CASSVDSTQNTIYF. Full variable domain (outside the CDR3, taken from reference TRBV9 and TRBJ1-3): DSGVTQTPKHLITATGQRVTLRCSPRSGDLSVYWYQQSLDQGLQFLIQYYNGEERAKGNILERFSAQQFPDLHSELNLSSLELGDSALYFCASSVDSTQNTIYFGEGSWLTVV.

The V and J genes are TRBV28 and TRBJ2-1; 8 nucleotides match TRBD1. V dropped 6 bases and J dropped 5; count of bases not matched to a gene: 9. Germline V gene data show CDR1 as MDHEN and CDR2 as SYDVKM. The CDR3 loop spans 15 amino acids. DNA for the CDR3: TGTGCCAGCAGCCGCTCAGGGGGCGCCCACAATGAGCAGTTCTTC. As protein: CASSRSGGAHNEQFF.

The genes are TRBV5-6 and TRBJ1-2; 7 bases map to TRBD1. The CDR3 spans 14 residues. V trimming: 3 bases; J trimming: 4 bases; junction bases outside the gene matches: 6. Germline CDR1 is SGHDT and CDR2 is YYEEEE. CDR3 in DNA: TGTGCCAGCAGCTCCCGACAGGGTTTCTATGGCTACACCTTC. The encoded protein is CASSSRQGFYGYTF. Combining the CDR3 with reference TRBV5-6 and TRBJ1-2 gives the whole variable domain DAGVTQSPTHLIKTRGQQVTLRCSPKSGHDTVSWYQQALGQGPQFIFQYYEEEERQRGNFPDRFSGHQFPNYSSELNVNALLLGDSALYLCASSSRQGFYGYTFGSGTRLTVV.

The chain recombines TRBV28 with TRBJ2-7; 16 bases align to TRBD2. There are 18 residues in the CDR3. Germline CDR1 MDHEN, CDR2 SYDVKM. The V gene end was trimmed by 5 bases and the J gene end by 2 bases; junction bases not matched to a gene: 9. CDR3 sequence reads: CASSLGGTSGRVTYEQYF. The CDR3 coding sequence is TGTGCCAGCAGTCTAGGCGGGACTAGCGGGAGGGTAACCTACGAGCAGTACTTC.

The J gene is TRBJ2-7, the V gene TRBV27; 10 bases match TRBD1. The CDR3 sequence is 14 residues long. Germline lookup yields CDR1 MNHEY and CDR2 SMNVEV (reference sequence). Trimming took 5 bases from V and 3 from J; bases not matched to a gene: 4. The CDR3 loop reads CASSTRTGGYEQYF. The CDR3 DNA is TGTGCCAGCAGTACCAGGACAGGGGGCTACGAGCAGTACTTC.

This sequence joins TRBV7-3 and TRBJ2-1, with 7 bases matching TRBD2. Germline-derived CDR1 and CDR2 are SGHTA and FQGTGA. This CDR3 spans 16 amino acids. The ends lost 5 bases at V and 3 bases at J; junction bases unmatched: 10. The CDR3 sequence: CASSPFGGGVYNEQFF. The DNA for the CDR3 is TGTGCCAGCAGCCCTTTTGGGGGGGGTGTCTACAATGAGCAGTTCTTC. Based on the CDR3 plus reference TRBV7-3 and TRBJ2-1, the full variable domain is GAGVSQTPSNKVTEKGKYVELRCDPISGHTALYWYRQSLGQGPEFLIYFQGTGAADDSGLPNDRFFAVRPEGSVSTLKIQRTERGDSAVYLCASSPFGGGVYNEQFFGPGTRLTVL.

The genes are TRBV7-9 and TRBJ2-7; possible D gene TRBD1, 5 bases. Germline V CDR1 and CDR2: SEHNR, FQNEAQ (reference sequence). Trimming stripped 5 bases from V and 3 bases from J, with 8 bases between. CDR3 length: 12 residues. CDR3 sequence reads: CASSRTGYEQYF. Written as DNA, the CDR3 is TGTGCCAGCAGCCGAACAGGCTACGAGCAGTACTTC. Filled out from reference TRBV7-9 and TRBJ2-7, the complete variable domain reads DTGVSQNPRHKITKRGQNVTFRCDPISEHNRLYWYRQTLGQGPEFLTYFQNEAQLEKSRLLSDRFSAERPKGSFSTLEIQRTEQGDSAMYLCASSRTGYEQYFGPGTRLTVT.

In its sample, this clone was seen once. This chain uses TRBV7-9 with TRBJ1-5, with D perhaps matching TRBD1 (5 bases). Trimming took off 5 bases at V and 5 bases at J, with 13 bases between the two ends. Per germline, CDR1 SEHNR and CDR2 FQNEAQ (reference sequence). The CDR3 contains 14 residues. The chain's CDR3 is CASSLQGRDQPQHF. CDR3 in DNA: TGTGCCAGCAGCCTGCAGGGTCGGGATCAGCCCCAGCATTTT.

V is TRBV5-4 and J is TRBJ2-7, with 13 bases aligning to TRBD2. Unmatched junction bases numbered 13, after V lost 4 bases and J lost 6 bases. This CDR3 contains 17 residues. CDR1 is SGHNT, CDR2 YYREEE, per germline (reference sequence). CDR3 sequence reads: CASSPGLAGFQLGEQYF. The CDR3 coding sequence is TGTGCCAGCAGCCCGGGACTAGCGGGATTTCAGCTAGGCGAGCAGTACTTC. Full variable domain (remainder filled in from reference TRBV5-4 and TRBJ2-7): ETGVTQSPTHLIKTRGQQVTLRCSSQSGHNTVSWYQQALGQGPQFIFQYYREEENGRGNFPPRFSGLQFPNYSSELNVNALELDDSALYLCASSPGLAGFQLGEQYFGPGTRLTVT.

The CDR3 DNA reads as TGTGCCAGCAGCGTAGGAGGTAGCGGGAATGCAAATGAGCAGTTCTTC. Translating gives CASSVGGSGNANEQFF. This sequence joins TRBV9 and TRBJ2-1, with 8 bases lining up with TRBD2. The CDR3 sequence is 16 residues long. Germline assignment: CDR1 SGDLS and CDR2 YYNGEE. V gave up 0 bases and J gave up 7 bases; unmatched junction bases: 9.

This clone occurred once. The CDR3 reads CASSVGGGDYGYTF. The CDR3 coding sequence is TGTGCCAGCAGCGTAGGTGGCGGGGACTATGGCTACACCTTC. V and J are TRBV9 and TRBJ1-2; no reliable D call. Deletions cut 0 bases from V and 3 bases from J, with 9 bases between. Germline-derived CDR1 and CDR2 are SGDLS and YYNGEE. The CDR3 loop spans 14 amino acids. Complete variable domain (other parts from reference TRBV9 and TRBJ1-2): DSGVTQTPKHLITATGQRVTLRCSPRSGDLSVYWYQQSLDQGLQFLIQYYNGEERAKGNILERFSAQQFPDLHSELNLSSLELGDSALYFCASSVGGGDYGYTFGSGTRLTVV.

The gene calls are TRBV18 and TRBJ2-2; TRBD1 is a possible D gene (5 bases). Looked up from germline, CDR1 is KGHSH and CDR2 is LQKENI. The CDR3 length is 14 residues. With 4 bases removed from V and 0 bases from J, the gap between germline ends came to 6 bases. For the CDR3, the DNA is TGTGCCAGCTCACAGGGGACGAACACCGGGGAGCTGTTTTTT. Protein sequence: CASSQGTNTGELFF.